This record concerns one TCR beta chain sequence. The data derive from a study of control samples from healthy donors and cancer patients. The repertoire was sequenced with immunoSEQ multiplex PCR; TCRdb's copy has only in-frame clones and lacks some. This table holds some 140,000 clones, 85% to 90% found once. This clonotype was sampled from a man aged 45-60 years with head and neck cancer. The sequencing input was PBMCs.

CDR3 in DNA: TGTGCCAGCAACTCTCCCCGGGACAGCTACAATGAGCAGTTCTTC. Encoded protein: CASNSPRDSYNEQFF. The chain joins TRBV13 to TRBJ2-1; 7 bases fit TRBD1. This CDR3 comprises 15 residues. V was pared by 7 bases and J by 3 bases, with 9 bases of the junction left unmatched. The germline gives CDR1 PRHDT, CDR2 FYEKMQ (reference sequence).